This T cell receptor (beta chain) was found in a study of T cell changes during pregnancy in multiple sclerosis. By frequency in the sample, this clone is medium-sized. Germline CDR1 MNHNS, CDR2 SASEGT. V was shortened by 6 bases and J by 4 bases, with 12 bases between the two germline ends. This CDR3 region has 13 residues. TCRdb's copy holds only in-frame clones and misses some; the assay was immunoSEQ multiplex PCR. Among approximately 29,000 clones listed, about nine tenths were seen once. The specimen was CD8+ T cells from peripheral blood mononuclear cells, collected before pregnancy. The receptor comes from a female donor with multiple sclerosis, enrolled in a pregnancy study. V gene TRBV6-1 combines with J gene TRBJ1-1; TRBD1 is a possible D gene (6 bases). For the CDR3, the DNA is TGTGCCAGCAGCCAGGGGTACCGCACTGAAGCTTTCTTT. Amino acid sequence: CASSQGYRTEAFF.